The 7 T cell receptor beta chains in this list originate from one sample, sequenced in a study of blood T cell repertoires in COVID-19. Measured with immunoSEQ multiplex PCR; TCRdb has only the in-frame clones, and not every one. Of fewer than 85,000 clones detected, roughly four fifths appear once; the ten largest clones hold around 21%. The specimen was peripheral blood. The receptors derive from an elderly woman with active or convalescent COVID-19.

The chain employs TRBV12-3 or TRBV12-4 and TRBJ1-1; 9 bases are a match to TRBD1. This CDR3 is built from 13 residues. The trim removed 6 bases at V and 5 bases at J, leaving 4 bases unmatched. The CDR3 loop reads CASRRGQGTEAFF. The CDR3 nucleotides are TGTGCCAGCAGGAGGGGACAGGGAACTGAAGCTTTCTTT.

This clone was detected only once. The chain has TRBV7-9 and TRBJ1-6; a weak D match, TRBD1 (5 bases). Trimming took 5 bases from V and 6 from J, leaving 11 bases between them. Germline loops: CDR1 SEHNR, CDR2 FQNEAQ (reference sequence). This CDR3 spans 14 amino acids. The CDR3: CASSIDSFNSPLHF. In DNA, the CDR3 is TGTGCCAGCAGCATCGACAGTTTTAATTCACCCCTCCACTTT.

The chain combines TRBV19 with TRBJ2-7, with 8 bases aligning to TRBD1. V shed 4 bases, J shed 7 bases, and the junction held 6 bases outside the gene matches. In germline, CDR1 is LNHDA, CDR2 SQIVND (reference sequence). The CDR3 has 13 amino acids. The CDR3 DNA follows: TGTGCCAGTAGTAAGGACAGGGCTGAAGAGCAGTACTTC. Its protein product is CASSKDRAEEQYF.

The chain couples TRBV18 to TRBJ1-6; 11 bases line up with TRBD1. The CDR3 is 18 amino acids. Germline V gene data show CDR1 as KGHSH and CDR2 as LQKENI. The V segment lost 6 bases and the J segment 7 bases; nucleotides outside the gene matches: 14. CDR3 amino acids: CASSTLDAGQGENSPLHF. The CDR3 DNA sequence: TGTGCCAGCTCTACGTTAGACGCGGGACAGGGGGAGAATTCACCCCTCCACTTT. Based on the CDR3 plus reference TRBV18 and TRBJ1-6, the full variable domain is NAGVMQNPRHLVRRRGQEARLRCSPMKGHSHVYWYRQLPEEGLKFMVYLQKENIIDESGMPKERFSAEFPKEGPSILRIQQVVRGDSAAYFCASSTLDAGQGENSPLHFGNGTRLTVT.

The V gene is TRBV10-1, the J gene TRBJ1-1, with D possibly matching TRBD1 (5 bases). CDR3 size: 13 residues. Germline V gene sequence: CDR1 WNHNN, CDR2 SYGVQD (reference sequence). The V end lost 4 bases, the J end lost 10 bases, and 16 bases lay between the germline ends. CDR3 protein: CASSVSRAGTAFF. CDR3 DNA: TGCGCCAGCAGTGTGAGTAGGGCGGGGACAGCTTTCTTT.

This clone was found once. The chain carries TRBV24-1 and TRBJ1-3; D is perhaps TRBD1 (5 bases). The CDR3 extends over 15 amino acids. V gave up 2 bases and J gave up 8 bases, with 15 bases separating them. The germline V gene has CDR1 KGHDR and CDR2 SFDVKD. The chain's CDR3 is CATSDSTGTRDTIYF. CDR3 DNA sequence: TGTGCCACCAGTGATTCGACCGGGACTAGAGACACCATATATTTT.

CDR3 coding DNA: TGCGCCAGTACCGCACCCGGGACAGGGGGCTTGAATTCACCCCTCCACTTT. Translated: CASTAPGTGGLNSPLHF. This sequence joins TRBV10-2 and TRBJ1-6; TRBD1 agrees at 12 bases. The germline gives CDR1 WSHSY, CDR2 SAAADI. This CDR3 is 17 amino acids long. Trimming cost V 9 bases and J 7 bases; bases outside gene matches: 13.